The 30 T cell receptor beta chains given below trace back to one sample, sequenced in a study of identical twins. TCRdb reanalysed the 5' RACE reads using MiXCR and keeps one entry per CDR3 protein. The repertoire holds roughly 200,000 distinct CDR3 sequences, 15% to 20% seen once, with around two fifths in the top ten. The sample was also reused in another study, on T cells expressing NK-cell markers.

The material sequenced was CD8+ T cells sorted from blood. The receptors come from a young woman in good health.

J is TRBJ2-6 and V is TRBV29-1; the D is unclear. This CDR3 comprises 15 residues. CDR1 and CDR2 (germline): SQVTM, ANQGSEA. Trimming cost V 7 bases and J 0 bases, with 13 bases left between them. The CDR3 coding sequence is TGCAGCGCCATAGACGGAGTCTCTGGGGCCAACGTCCTGACTTTC. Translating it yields CSAIDGVSGANVLTF.

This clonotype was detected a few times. The CDR3 bases are TGTGCTAGTGATCGCCAACCGGCTAGCGGAGAGGGAGATACGCAGTATTTT. Protein product: CASDRQPASGEGDTQYF. The rearrangement joins TRBV12-5 to TRBJ2-3, with 7 nucleotides matching TRBD2. The V gene's germline CDR1 is LGHNT and CDR2 FRNRAP. The CDR3 has 17 residues. Germline trimming cut 7 bases from V and 5 bases from J; bases unmatched to any gene: 18. Complete variable domain (other parts from reference TRBV12-5 and TRBJ2-3): DARVTQTPRHKVTEMGQEVTMRCQPILGHNTVFWYRQTMMQGLELLAYFRNRAPLDDSGMPKDRFSAEMPDATLATLKIQPSEPRDSAVYFCASDRQPASGEGDTQYFGPGTRLTVL.

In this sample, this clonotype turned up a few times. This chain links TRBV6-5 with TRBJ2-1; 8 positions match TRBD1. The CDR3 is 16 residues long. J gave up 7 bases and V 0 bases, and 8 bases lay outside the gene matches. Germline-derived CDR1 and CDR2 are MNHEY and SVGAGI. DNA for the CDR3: TGTGCCAGCAGTTACTCGAACCAGGGGGCGGGTAATGAGCAGTTCTTC. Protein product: CASSYSNQGAGNEQFF.

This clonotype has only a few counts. Here the CDR3 DNA reads TGTGCCAGCAGCTTCCCAGCGCGGGAACGCGAGCAGTACTTC. The encoded protein is CASSFPAREREQYF. V is TRBV7-9 and J is TRBJ2-7; D is perhaps TRBD2 (6 bases). The CDR3 is 14 residues long. Trimming took off 3 bases at V and 6 bases at J, with 15 bases between the two ends. Germline values: CDR1 SEHNR, CDR2 FQNEAQ (reference sequence). The entire variable domain, with the rest obtained from reference TRBV7-9 and TRBJ2-7, is as follows: DTGVSQNPRHKITKRGQNVTFRCDPISEHNRLYWYRQTLGQGPEFLTYFQNEAQLEKSRLLSDRFSAERPKGSFSTLEIQRTEQGDSAMYLCASSFPAREREQYFGPGTRLTVT.

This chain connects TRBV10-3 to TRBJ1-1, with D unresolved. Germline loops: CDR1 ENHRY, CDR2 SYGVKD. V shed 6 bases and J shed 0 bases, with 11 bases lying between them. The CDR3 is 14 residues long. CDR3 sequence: CAIRPESMNTEAFF. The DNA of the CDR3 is TGTGCCATCAGGCCAGAGTCCATGAACACTGAAGCTTTCTTT.

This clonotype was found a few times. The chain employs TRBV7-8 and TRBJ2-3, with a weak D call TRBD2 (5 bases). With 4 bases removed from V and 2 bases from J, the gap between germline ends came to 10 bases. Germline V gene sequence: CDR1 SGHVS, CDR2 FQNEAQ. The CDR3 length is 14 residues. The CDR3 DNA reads TGTGCCAGCAGCTCGGCCGGGGTCACAGATACGCAGTATTTT. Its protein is CASSSAGVTDTQYF. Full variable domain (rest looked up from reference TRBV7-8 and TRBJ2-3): GAGVSQSPRYKVAKRGQDVALRCDPISGHVSLFWYQQALGQGPEFLTYFQNEAQLDKSGLPSDRFFAERPEGSVSTLKIQRTQQEDSAVYLCASSSAGVTDTQYFGPGTRLTVL.

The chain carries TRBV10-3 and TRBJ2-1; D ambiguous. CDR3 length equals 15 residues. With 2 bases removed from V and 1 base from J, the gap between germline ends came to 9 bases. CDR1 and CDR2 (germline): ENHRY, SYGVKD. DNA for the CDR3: TGTGCCATCAGTGAGCCCCAGTTTTCCTACAATGAGCAGTTCTTC. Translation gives CAISEPQFSYNEQFF.

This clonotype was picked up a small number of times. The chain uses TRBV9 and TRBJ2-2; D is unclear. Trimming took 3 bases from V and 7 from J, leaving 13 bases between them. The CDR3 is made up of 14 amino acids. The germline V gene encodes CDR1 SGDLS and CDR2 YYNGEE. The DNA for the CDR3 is TGTGCCAGCAGCGCTCCCGAGTGGGACGGGGAGCTGTTTTTT. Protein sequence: CASSAPEWDGELFF.

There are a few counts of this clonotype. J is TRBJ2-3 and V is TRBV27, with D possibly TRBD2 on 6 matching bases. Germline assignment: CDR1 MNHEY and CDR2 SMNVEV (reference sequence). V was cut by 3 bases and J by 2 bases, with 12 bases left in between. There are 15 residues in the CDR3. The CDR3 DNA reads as TGTGCCAGCAGTTTTGGGGGACTTGCCACAGATACGCAGTATTTT. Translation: CASSFGGLATDTQYF.

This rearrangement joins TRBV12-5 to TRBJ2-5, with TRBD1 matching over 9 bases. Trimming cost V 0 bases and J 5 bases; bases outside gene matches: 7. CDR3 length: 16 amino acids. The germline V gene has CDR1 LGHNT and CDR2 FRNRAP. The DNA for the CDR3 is TGTGCTAGTGGTTTGGTAGCGGGACAGGGTTCCGAGACCCAGTACTTC. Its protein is CASGLVAGQGSETQYF.

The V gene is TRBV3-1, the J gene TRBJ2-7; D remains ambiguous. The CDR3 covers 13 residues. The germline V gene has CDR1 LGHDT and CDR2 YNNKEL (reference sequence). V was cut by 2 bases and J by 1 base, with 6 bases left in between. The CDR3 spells CASSQPLSYEQYF. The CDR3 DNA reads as TGTGCCAGCAGCCAACCTCTATCCTACGAGCAGTACTTC.

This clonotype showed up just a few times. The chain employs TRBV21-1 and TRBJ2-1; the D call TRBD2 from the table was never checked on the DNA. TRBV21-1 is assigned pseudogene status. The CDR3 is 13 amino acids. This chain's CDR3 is CASSKVEGNEQFF. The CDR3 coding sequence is TGTGCCAGCAGCAAAGTGGAGGGCAATGAGCAGTTCTTC.

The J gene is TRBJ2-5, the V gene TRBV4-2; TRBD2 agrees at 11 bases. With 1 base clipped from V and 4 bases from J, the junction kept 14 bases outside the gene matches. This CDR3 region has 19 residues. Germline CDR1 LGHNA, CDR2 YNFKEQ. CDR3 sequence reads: CASSQALSGTSGFGETQYF. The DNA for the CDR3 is TGTGCCAGCAGCCAAGCCCTGTCCGGGACTAGCGGATTCGGAGAGACCCAGTACTTC.

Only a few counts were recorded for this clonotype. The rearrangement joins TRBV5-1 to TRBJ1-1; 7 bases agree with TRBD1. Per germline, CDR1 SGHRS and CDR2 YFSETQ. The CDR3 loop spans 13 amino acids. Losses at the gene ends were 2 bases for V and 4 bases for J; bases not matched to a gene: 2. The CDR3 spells CASSFAGGTEAFF. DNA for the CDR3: TGCGCCAGCAGCTTCGCAGGGGGCACTGAAGCTTTCTTT.

CDR3 amino acids: CSASPGQGAHYGYTF. CDR3 nucleotides: TGCAGTGCTTCCCCGGGACAGGGGGCTCACTATGGCTACACCTTC. The chain carries TRBV20-1 and TRBJ1-2; 12 nucleotides align to TRBD1. V shed 5 bases and J 3 bases; nucleotides not matched to a gene: 7. The CDR3 sequence is 15 residues long. CDR1 is DFQATT, CDR2 SNEGSKA, per germline (reference sequence).

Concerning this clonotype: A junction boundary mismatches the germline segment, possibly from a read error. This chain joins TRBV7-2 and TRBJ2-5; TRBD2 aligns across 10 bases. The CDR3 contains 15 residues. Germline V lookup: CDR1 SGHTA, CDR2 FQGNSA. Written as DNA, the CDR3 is TGTGCCAGCACCTTAGGACTAGCGGTACAAGAGACCCAGTACTTC. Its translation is CASTLGLAVQETQYF.

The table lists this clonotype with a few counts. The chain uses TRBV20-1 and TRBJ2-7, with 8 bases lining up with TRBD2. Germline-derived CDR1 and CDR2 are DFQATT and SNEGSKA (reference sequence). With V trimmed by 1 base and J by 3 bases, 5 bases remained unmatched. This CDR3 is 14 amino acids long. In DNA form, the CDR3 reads TGCAGTGCTAGAGGTCTAGCGGGTAGCTACGAGCAGTACTTC. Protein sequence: CSARGLAGSYEQYF.

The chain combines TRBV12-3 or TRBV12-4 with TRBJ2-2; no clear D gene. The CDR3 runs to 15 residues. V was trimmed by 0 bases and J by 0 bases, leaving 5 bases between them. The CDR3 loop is CASSLAEPNTGELFF. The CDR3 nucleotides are TGTGCCAGCAGTTTAGCTGAACCGAACACCGGGGAGCTGTTTTTT.

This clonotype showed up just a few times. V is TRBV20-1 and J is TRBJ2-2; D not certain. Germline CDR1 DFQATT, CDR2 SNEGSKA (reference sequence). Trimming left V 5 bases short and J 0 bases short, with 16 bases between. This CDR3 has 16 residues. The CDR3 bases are TGCAGTGCTCCGAGCCATGATAACTCGAACACCGGGGAGCTGTTTTTT. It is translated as CSAPSHDNSNTGELFF.

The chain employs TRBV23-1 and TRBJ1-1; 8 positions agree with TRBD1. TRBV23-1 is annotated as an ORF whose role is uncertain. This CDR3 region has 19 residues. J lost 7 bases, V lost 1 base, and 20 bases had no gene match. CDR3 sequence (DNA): TGCGCCAGCAGTCAATGGCCAGGGGCGAACAGGGGGGGGGTTGATGAAGCTTTCTTT. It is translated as CASSQWPGANRGGVDEAFF.

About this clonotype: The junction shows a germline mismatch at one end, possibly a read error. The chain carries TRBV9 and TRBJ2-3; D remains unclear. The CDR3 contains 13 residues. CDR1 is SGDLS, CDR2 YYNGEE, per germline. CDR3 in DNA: TGTACCAGCACCCCTGGGGAAGCAGATACGCAGTATTTT. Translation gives CTSTPGEADTQYF. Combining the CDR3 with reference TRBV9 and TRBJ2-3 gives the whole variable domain DSGVTQTPKHLITATGQRVTLRCSPRSGDLSVYWYQQSLDQGLQFLIQYYNGEERAKGNILERFSAQQFPDLHSELNLSSLELGDSALYFCTSTPGEADTQYFGPGTRLTVL.

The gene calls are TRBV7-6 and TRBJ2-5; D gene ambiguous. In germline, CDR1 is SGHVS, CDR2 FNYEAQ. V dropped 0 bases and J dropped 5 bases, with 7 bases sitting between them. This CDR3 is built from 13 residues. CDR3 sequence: CASSLALEETQYF. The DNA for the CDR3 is TGTGCCAGCAGCTTAGCGCTGGAGGAGACCCAGTACTTC.

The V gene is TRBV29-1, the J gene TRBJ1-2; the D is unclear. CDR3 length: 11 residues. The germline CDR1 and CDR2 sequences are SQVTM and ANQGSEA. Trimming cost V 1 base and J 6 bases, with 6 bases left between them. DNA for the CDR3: TGCAGCGTTGAAGTCTCAAATGGCTACACCTTC. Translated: CSVEVSNGYTF.

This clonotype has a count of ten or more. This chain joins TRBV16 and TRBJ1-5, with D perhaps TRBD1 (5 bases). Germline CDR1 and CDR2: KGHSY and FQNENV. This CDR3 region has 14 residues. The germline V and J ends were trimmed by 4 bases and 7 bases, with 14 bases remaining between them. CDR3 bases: TGTGCCAGCAGCCCCCCTGGGGCGTGGCAGCCCCAGCATTTT. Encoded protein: CASSPPGAWQPQHF.

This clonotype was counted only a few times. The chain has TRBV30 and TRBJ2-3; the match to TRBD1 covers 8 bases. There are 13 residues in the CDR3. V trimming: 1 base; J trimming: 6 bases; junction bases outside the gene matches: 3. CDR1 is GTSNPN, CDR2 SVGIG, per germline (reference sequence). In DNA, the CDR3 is TGTGCCTGGAGTGCCAGGGGGCAGGATACGCAGTATTTT. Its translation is CAWSARGQDTQYF.

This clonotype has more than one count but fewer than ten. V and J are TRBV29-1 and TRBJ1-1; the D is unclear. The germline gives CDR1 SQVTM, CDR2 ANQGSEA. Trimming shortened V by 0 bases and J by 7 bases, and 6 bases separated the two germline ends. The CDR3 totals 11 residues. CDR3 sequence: CSVEEEGEAFF. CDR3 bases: TGCAGCGTTGAAGAAGAAGGTGAAGCTTTCTTT.

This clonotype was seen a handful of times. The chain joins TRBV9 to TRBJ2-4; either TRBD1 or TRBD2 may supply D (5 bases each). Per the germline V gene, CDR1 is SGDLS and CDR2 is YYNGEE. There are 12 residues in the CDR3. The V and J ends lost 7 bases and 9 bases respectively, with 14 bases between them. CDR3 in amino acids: CASSVEGSIQYF. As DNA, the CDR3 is TGTGCCAGCTCTGTAGAGGGGAGCATTCAGTACTTC.

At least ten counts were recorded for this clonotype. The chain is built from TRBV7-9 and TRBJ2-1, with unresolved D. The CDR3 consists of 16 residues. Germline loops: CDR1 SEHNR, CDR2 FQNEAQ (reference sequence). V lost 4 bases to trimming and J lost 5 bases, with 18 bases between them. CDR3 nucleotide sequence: TGTGCCAGCAGCTCTATCCAGGCGACCCTCAACAATGAGCAGTTCTTC. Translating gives CASSSIQATLNNEQFF.

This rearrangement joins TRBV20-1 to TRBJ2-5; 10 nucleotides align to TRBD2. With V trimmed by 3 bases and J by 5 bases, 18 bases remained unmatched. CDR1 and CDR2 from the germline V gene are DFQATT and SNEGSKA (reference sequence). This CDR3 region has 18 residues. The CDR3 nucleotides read TGCAGTGCTAGGGAAAGGGGGACTAGCGCGACTGGGGGGGAGACCCAGTACTTC. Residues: CSARERGTSATGGETQYF.

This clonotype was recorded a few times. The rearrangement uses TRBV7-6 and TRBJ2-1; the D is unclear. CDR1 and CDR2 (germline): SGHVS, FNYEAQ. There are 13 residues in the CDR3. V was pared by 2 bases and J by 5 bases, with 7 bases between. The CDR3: CASSLWSNNEQFF. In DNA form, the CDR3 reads TGTGCCAGCAGCTTATGGTCAAACAATGAGCAGTTCTTC.